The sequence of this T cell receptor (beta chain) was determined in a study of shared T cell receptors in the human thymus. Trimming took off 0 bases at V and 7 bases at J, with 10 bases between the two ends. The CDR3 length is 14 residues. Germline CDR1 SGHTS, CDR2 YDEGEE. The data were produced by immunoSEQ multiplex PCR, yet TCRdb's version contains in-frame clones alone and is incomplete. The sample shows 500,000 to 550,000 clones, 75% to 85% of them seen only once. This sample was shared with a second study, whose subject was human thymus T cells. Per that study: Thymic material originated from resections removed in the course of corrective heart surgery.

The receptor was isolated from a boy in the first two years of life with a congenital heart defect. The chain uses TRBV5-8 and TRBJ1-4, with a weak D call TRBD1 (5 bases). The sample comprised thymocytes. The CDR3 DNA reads TGTGCCAGCAGCTTGGCCGGGGGAGTTGAAAAACTGTTTTTT. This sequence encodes CASSLAGGVEKLFF.